Listed below are T cell receptor beta chains from one sample, sequenced in a study of blood T cell repertoires in COVID-19. The table came from immunoSEQ multiplex PCR; TCRdb's copy has only in-frame clones and leaves some out. The sample holds 250,000 or so clones, roughly 85% seen once. Material: PBMCs or T cells enriched from blood (not recorded which). The receptors were sampled from a woman in her forties or fifties who had recovered from COVID-19. The CDR3 runs from the conserved cysteine through the conserved F or W. The order of the fields is CDR3 protein, CDR3 DNA, D gene, J gene, clone size, V gene. A D gene is named only where the DNA matches it firmly. For some rows the clone size is stated as once, few or many, or as a class when expanded; others skip it.

CDR3aa: CASSLGLAGGGETQYF; CDR3nt: TGCGCCAGCAGCTTGGGACTAGCGGGAGGGGGTGAGACCCAGTACTTC; d_gene: TRBD2; j_gene: TRBJ2-5; abundance: NA; v_gene: TRBV5-1
CDR3aa: CASSPAGTYEQYF; CDR3nt: TGTGCCAGTAGTCCAGCGGGGACCTACGAGCAGTACTTC; d_gene: TRBD2; j_gene: TRBJ2-7; abundance: NA; v_gene: TRBV19
CDR3aa: CATGDPGNTIYF; CDR3nt: TGTGCTACAGGGGACCCAGGAAACACCATATATTTT; d_gene: TRBD1; j_gene: TRBJ1-3; abundance: NA; v_gene: TRBV6-5
CDR3aa: CASSPMGQARRETQYF; CDR3nt: TGTGCCAGCAGTCCCATGGGACAGGCGCGGCGGGAGACCCAGTACTTC; d_gene: TRBD1; j_gene: TRBJ2-5; abundance: NA; v_gene: TRBV27
CDR3aa: CASSQDGTSGVYEQYF; CDR3nt: TGTGCCAGCAGCCAAGACGGGACTAGCGGAGTATACGAGCAGTACTTC; d_gene: TRBD2; j_gene: TRBJ2-7; abundance: NA; v_gene: TRBV3-1/TRBV3-2
CDR3aa: CASRPGQSYEQYF; CDR3nt: TGTGCCAGCCGCCCGGGACAGTCCTACGAGCAGTACTTC; d_gene: TRBD1; j_gene: TRBJ2-7; abundance: once; v_gene: TRBV28
CDR3aa: CASSFGDFPSHYLDTDTQYF; CDR3nt: TGTGCCAGCAGCTTTGGGGACTTCCCTTCCCACTACCTCGACACAGATACGCAGTATTTT; d_gene: NA; j_gene: TRBJ2-3; abundance: NA; v_gene: TRBV12-1
CDR3aa: CASSARTAGNTIYF; CDR3nt: TGTGCCAGCAGCGCCCGGACAGCTGGAAACACCATATATTTT; d_gene: NA; j_gene: TRBJ1-3; abundance: NA; v_gene: TRBV13
CDR3aa: CASADRVGNTIYF; CDR3nt: TGTGCTAGTGCCGACAGGGTCGGAAACACCATATATTTT; d_gene: TRBD1; j_gene: TRBJ1-3; abundance: NA; v_gene: TRBV12-5
CDR3aa: CASSVQVPGCEQYF; CDR3nt: TGTGCCAGCAGCGTCCAGGTTCCAGGGTGCGAGCAGTACTTC; d_gene: NA; j_gene: TRBJ2-7; abundance: NA; v_gene: TRBV9
CDR3aa: CASSLDGLEMTMNTEAFF; CDR3nt: TGTGCCAGCAGCTTAGACGGGTTGGAGATGACCATGAACACTGAAGCTTTCTTT; d_gene: NA; j_gene: TRBJ1-1; abundance: NA; v_gene: TRBV11-2
CDR3aa: CASSIRGQDTDTQYF; CDR3nt: TGTGCCAGCAGCATCAGGGGGCAAGACACAGATACGCAGTATTTT; d_gene: TRBD1; j_gene: TRBJ2-3; abundance: NA; v_gene: TRBV7-3
CDR3aa: CASSLPRRRTSGRPNEQFF; CDR3nt: TGTGCCAGCAGTTTACCCCGGCGACGGACTAGCGGGAGGCCCAATGAGCAGTTCTTC; d_gene: TRBD2; j_gene: TRBJ2-1; abundance: NA; v_gene: TRBV28
CDR3aa: CASSDTGLEPQYF; CDR3nt: TGTGCCAGCAGTGACACAGGGCTGGAGCCCCAGTACTTC; d_gene: NA; j_gene: TRBJ2-5; abundance: NA; v_gene: TRBV6-2/TRBV6-3
CDR3aa: CASSLQSPGAGSQPQHF; CDR3nt: TGTGCCAGCAGCTTACAATCCCCAGGGGCGGGTAGTCAGCCCCAGCATTTT; d_gene: NA; j_gene: TRBJ1-5; abundance: NA; v_gene: TRBV7-2
CDR3aa: CASSLREGNTEAFF; CDR3nt: TGTGCCAGCAGTTTACGAGAGGGGAACACTGAAGCTTTCTTT; d_gene: NA; j_gene: TRBJ1-1; abundance: NA; v_gene: TRBV27
CDR3aa: CASSLAGGSGYEQYF; CDR3nt: TGTGCCAGCAGTCTCGCCGGGGGTTCCGGCTACGAGCAGTACTTC; d_gene: NA; j_gene: TRBJ2-7; abundance: NA; v_gene: TRBV28
CDR3aa: CASSLLRASGIFNEQFF; CDR3nt: TGTGCCAGCAGTTTACTCCGCGCTAGCGGGATATTTAATGAGCAGTTCTTC; d_gene: TRBD2; j_gene: TRBJ2-1; abundance: NA; v_gene: TRBV28
CDR3aa: CAIKGAGGSTDTQYF; CDR3nt: TGTGCCATCAAAGGAGCGGGAGGGAGCACAGATACGCAGTATTTT; d_gene: TRBD2; j_gene: TRBJ2-3; abundance: NA; v_gene: TRBV10-3
CDR3aa: CASSSRIAGVETQYF; CDR3nt: TGTGCCAGCAGTTCTAGGATAGCGGGAGTGGAGACCCAGTACTTC; d_gene: TRBD2; j_gene: TRBJ2-5; abundance: NA; v_gene: TRBV27
CDR3aa: CASSFRTGEGYEQYF; CDR3nt: TGTGCCAGCAGCTTTCGGACAGGGGAGGGCTACGAGCAGTACTTC; d_gene: TRBD1; j_gene: TRBJ2-7; abundance: NA; v_gene: TRBV7-8
CDR3aa: CASTPGGDIYGYTF; CDR3nt: TGCGCCAGCACCCCGGGGGGGGACATCTATGGCTACACCTTC; d_gene: NA; j_gene: TRBJ1-2; abundance: NA; v_gene: TRBV23-1
CDR3aa: CASSIPTQGNIQYF; CDR3nt: TGTGCCAGTAGTATACCAACCCAGGGGAACATTCAGTACTTC; d_gene: NA; j_gene: TRBJ2-4; abundance: NA; v_gene: TRBV19
CDR3aa: CASSPRTDNYGYTF; CDR3nt: TGTGCCAGCAGCCCCAGGACAGACAACTATGGCTACACCTTC; d_gene: NA; j_gene: TRBJ1-2; abundance: few; v_gene: TRBV7-2
CDR3aa: CASSIAALPGELFF; CDR3nt: TGTGCCAGCAGTATAGCGGCTTTACCCGGGGAGCTGTTTTTT; d_gene: NA; j_gene: TRBJ2-2; abundance: NA; v_gene: TRBV28
CDR3aa: CASSLGYRVGEQYF; CDR3nt: TGTGCCAGCAGCTTAGGATACAGGGTCGGCGAGCAGTACTTC; d_gene: NA; j_gene: TRBJ2-7; abundance: NA; v_gene: TRBV11-3
CDR3aa: CASSPGDSNQPQHF; CDR3nt: TGCGCCAGCAGCCCGGGAGATAGCAATCAGCCCCAGCATTTT; d_gene: NA; j_gene: TRBJ1-5; abundance: NA; v_gene: TRBV5-1
CDR3aa: CASFLTGGYTEAFF; CDR3nt: TGTGCCAGCTTTCTGACAGGGGGATACACTGAAGCTTTCTTT; d_gene: TRBD1; j_gene: TRBJ1-1; abundance: NA; v_gene: TRBV6-5
CDR3aa: CASSSTWGLGEKLFF; CDR3nt: TGTGCCAGCAGCTCTACCTGGGGCTTAGGTGAAAAACTGTTTTTT; d_gene: NA; j_gene: TRBJ1-4; abundance: NA; v_gene: TRBV7-2
CDR3aa: CASSGASTGSGNTIYF; CDR3nt: TGTGCCAGCAGCGGAGCCTCGACAGGCTCTGGAAACACCATATATTTT; d_gene: NA; j_gene: TRBJ1-3; abundance: few; v_gene: TRBV9
CDR3aa: CASSFARQESEAFF; CDR3nt: TGCGCCAGCAGCTTTGCCAGGCAGGAATCTGAAGCTTTCTTT; d_gene: NA; j_gene: TRBJ1-1; abundance: NA; v_gene: TRBV5-1
CDR3aa: CATSREASSSEQYF; CDR3nt: TGTGCCACCAGCAGAGAAGCGTCATCCTCCGAGCAGTACTTC; d_gene: NA; j_gene: TRBJ2-7; abundance: NA; v_gene: TRBV15
CDR3aa: CASSQNGQAFSPLHF; CDR3nt: TGTGCCAGCAGTCAAAACGGACAGGCTTTTTCACCCCTCCACTTT; d_gene: TRBD1; j_gene: TRBJ1-6; abundance: NA; v_gene: TRBV9
CDR3aa: CASSMGLSHEQFF; CDR3nt: TGTGCCAGCAGTATGGGACTAAGCCATGAGCAGTTCTTC; d_gene: TRBD2; j_gene: TRBJ2-1; abundance: NA; v_gene: TRBV27
CDR3aa: CASSYSYSGLAKTQYF; CDR3nt: TGTGCCAGCAGTTACTCCTACAGTGGATTAGCGAAGACCCAGTACTTC; d_gene: NA; j_gene: TRBJ2-5; abundance: NA; v_gene: TRBV6-5
CDR3aa: CASSLDSSYEQYF; CDR3nt: TGTGCCAGCAGCTTGGACTCCTCCTACGAGCAGTACTTC; d_gene: NA; j_gene: TRBJ2-7; abundance: NA; v_gene: TRBV2
CDR3aa: CASSPGSGASGYSYEQYF; CDR3nt: TGTGCCAGCAGCCCTGGTTCTGGTGCTAGCGGTTACTCCTACGAGCAGTACTTC; d_gene: TRBD2; j_gene: TRBJ2-7; abundance: NA; v_gene: TRBV4-2
CDR3aa: CASSGGHSNQPQHF; CDR3nt: TGCGCCAGCAGTGGGGGCCACTCCAATCAGCCCCAGCATTTT; d_gene: NA; j_gene: TRBJ1-5; abundance: NA; v_gene: TRBV10-1
CDR3aa: CSVGTENNSPLHF; CDR3nt: TGCAGCGTTGGGACAGAGAACAATTCACCCCTCCACTTT; d_gene: NA; j_gene: TRBJ1-6; abundance: NA; v_gene: TRBV29-1
CDR3aa: CASSLSGLNTGELFF; CDR3nt: TGCGCCAGCAGCCTCTCGGGACTCAATACTGGGGAGCTGTTTTTT; d_gene: NA; j_gene: TRBJ2-2; abundance: NA; v_gene: TRBV5-1
CDR3aa: CASSSQGTNTEAFF; CDR3nt: TGTGCCAGCAGCTCACAGGGCACCAACACTGAAGCTTTCTTT; d_gene: NA; j_gene: TRBJ1-1; abundance: NA; v_gene: TRBV5-8
CDR3aa: CASSQDPGLAGETQYF; CDR3nt: TGTGCCAGCAGCCAAGACCCGGGACTAGCGGGAGAGACCCAGTACTTC; d_gene: TRBD2; j_gene: TRBJ2-5; abundance: NA; v_gene: TRBV4-2
CDR3aa: CASSLTDDRPDTQYF; CDR3nt: TGTGCCAGTAGTCTAACCGACGACAGGCCAGATACGCAGTATTTT; d_gene: NA; j_gene: TRBJ2-3; abundance: NA; v_gene: TRBV19
CDR3aa: CASSEAQYRGNYGYTF; CDR3nt: TGTGCCAGCAGTGAAGCGCAGTACAGGGGGAACTATGGCTACACCTTC; d_gene: TRBD1; j_gene: TRBJ1-2; abundance: NA; v_gene: TRBV2
CDR3aa: CASSLVAGGRDEQYF; CDR3nt: TGTGCCAGCAGCTTAGTAGCAGGGGGACGCGACGAGCAGTACTTC; d_gene: TRBD1; j_gene: TRBJ2-7; abundance: NA; v_gene: TRBV7-2
CDR3aa: CASNKYQETQYF; CDR3nt: TGTGCCAGCAACAAATATCAAGAGACCCAGTACTTC; d_gene: NA; j_gene: TRBJ2-5; abundance: NA; v_gene: TRBV7-2